The 9 T cell receptor beta chains reported below all come from one sample, sequenced in a study of blood T cell repertoires in COVID-19. Some clones are missing from TCRdb's copy, which holds only in-frame ones; the method was immunoSEQ multiplex PCR. The sample includes 65,000 to 95,000 clones, about 88% seen only once; the top ten take less than 3%. Source material: peripheral blood. The receptors derive from a man in his 70s with active or convalescent COVID-19.

The chain links TRBV12-5 to TRBJ1-1; D not resolved. CDR3 size: 11 residues. V was clipped by 6 bases and J by 8 bases, with 10 bases between them. CDR1 is LGHNT and CDR2 is FRNRAP in the germline V gene. CDR3 sequence reads: CASGNRGEAFF. The CDR3, as DNA: TGTGCTAGTGGGAACCGGGGAGAAGCTTTCTTT. Together with reference TRBV12-5 and TRBJ1-1, the CDR3 gives the full variable domain: DARVTQTPRHKVTEMGQEVTMRCQPILGHNTVFWYRQTMMQGLELLAYFRNRAPLDDSGMPKDRFSAEMPDATLATLKIQPSEPRDSAVYFCASGNRGEAFFGQGTRLTVV.

The V and J genes are TRBV5-1 and TRBJ2-7, with 7 bases that match TRBD2. Trimming cost V 4 bases and J 2 bases; bases outside gene matches: 6. The V gene's germline CDR1 is SGHRS and CDR2 YFSETQ. This CDR3 contains 14 residues. CDR3 region: CASSEGAGPYEQYF. The CDR3 bases are TGCGCCAGCAGCGAGGGAGCGGGACCCTACGAGCAGTACTTC.

This chain links TRBV11-2 with TRBJ1-1; a weak D match, TRBD1 (5 bases). Trimming pared 1 base from V and 7 bases from J, leaving 7 bases between. CDR1 and CDR2 (germline): SGHAT, FQNNGV. This CDR3 comprises 12 residues. The CDR3 is CASSLVGGEAFF. The CDR3 nucleotides are TGTGCCAGCAGCTTAGTGGGGGGTGAAGCTTTCTTT.

The CDR3 sequence: CAPDAGRSGNTIYF. The CDR3 nucleotides are TGCGCCCCCGACGCGGGTCGCTCTGGAAACACCATATATTTT. The chain recombines TRBV10-1 with TRBJ1-3, with D uncertain. V was trimmed by 11 bases and J by 0 bases, leaving 14 bases between them. The length of the CDR3 is 14 residues. The germline CDR1 and CDR2 sequences are WNHNN and SYGVQD (reference sequence).

The chain recombines TRBV6-5 with TRBJ1-5; D call uncertain. The V end was cut by 7 bases, the J end by 6 bases, with 16 bases between. CDR3 size: 14 residues. CDR1 is MNHEY, CDR2 SVGAGI, per germline. The CDR3 is CASTPQTSGQPQHF. DNA for the CDR3: TGTGCCAGCACTCCGCAGACGTCGGGTCAGCCCCAGCATTTT.

The chain is built from TRBV29-1 and TRBJ2-1; 11 bases are a match to TRBD2. The CDR3 is 13 amino acids. With 6 bases clipped from V and 9 bases from J, the junction kept 7 bases outside the gene matches. Germline-derived CDR1 and CDR2 are SQVTM and ANQGSEA. The CDR3 region is CSVGTSGTSEQFF. The CDR3, as DNA: TGCAGCGTCGGGACTAGCGGTACATCTGAGCAGTTCTTC.

V usage is TRBV18 and J usage is TRBJ1-2, with unresolved D. The CDR3 length is 13 residues. CDR1 is KGHSH and CDR2 is LQKENI in the germline V gene. V lost 2 bases to trimming and J lost 6 bases, with 10 bases between them. The CDR3 sequence is CASSPETSHGYTF. CDR3 bases: TGTGCCAGCTCACCAGAGACATCTCATGGCTACACCTTC.

The CDR3 spells CASSGGSEQYF. In nucleotides, the CDR3 is TGTGCCAGCTCAGGAGGGAGCGAGCAGTACTTC. The chain links TRBV18 to TRBJ2-7; D might be TRBD2 (6 bases). Trimming shortened V by 5 bases and J by 6 bases, and 8 bases separated the two germline ends. The CDR3 runs to 11 residues. The germline V gene encodes CDR1 KGHSH and CDR2 LQKENI. Full variable domain (outside the CDR3, taken from reference TRBV18 and TRBJ2-7): NAGVMQNPRHLVRRRGQEARLRCSPMKGHSHVYWYRQLPEEGLKFMVYLQKENIIDESGMPKERFSAEFPKEGPSILRIQQVVRGDSAAYFCASSGGSEQYFGPGTRLTVT.

The chain has TRBV14 and TRBJ2-3, with 9 bases that match TRBD2. Losses at the gene ends were 0 bases for V and 2 bases for J; bases not matched to a gene: 3. The CDR3 covers 16 residues. CDR1 is SGHDN and CDR2 is FVKESK in the germline V gene. The CDR3 nucleotides read TGTGCCAGCAGCCAAGAAACGGGACTAGCCACAGATACGCAGTATTTT. It is translated as CASSQETGLATDTQYF.